The source of this TCR beta chain is a study of T cell changes during pregnancy in multiple sclerosis. Measured with immunoSEQ multiplex PCR; TCRdb has only the in-frame clones, and not every one. The top ten hold approximately 0.34% of the sample, which has some 60,000 clones, about 94% seen once. The V gene's germline CDR1 is SGHDT and CDR2 YYEEEE. V shed 1 base and J shed 2 bases, with 10 bases lying between them. The CDR3 covers 15 residues. This sequence joins TRBV5-6 and TRBJ1-3; D perhaps matches TRBD1 (6 bases). The source was CD4+ T cells from peripheral blood mononuclear cells, collected before pregnancy. The sequence came from a female donor with multiple sclerosis, enrolled in a pregnancy study. The DNA of the CDR3 is TGTGCCAGCAGCTTGACGGGGACACCTGGAAACACCATATATTTT. Translating gives CASSLTGTPGNTIYF.